This record covers a single T cell receptor beta chain. These data belong to a study of cytomegalovirus exposure and HLA in healthy donors. The CDR3 has 15 amino acids. After removal of 4 bases from V and 3 bases from J, the junction contained 9 bases not matched to a gene. CDR1 SGHNT and CDR2 YYREEE come from the germline V gene (reference sequence). The PCR had 60 Vbeta and 13 Jbeta primers. Generated by immunoSEQ multiplex PCR, the TCRdb table keeps only in-frame clones and is missing some. The sample comprises about 140,000 clones, over 60% of which are singletons, and 1.7% rests with the top ten.

V gene TRBV5-4 combines with J gene TRBJ2-7; 8 bases line up with TRBD1. Sequencing was carried out using PBMCs. The clonotype originates from a woman younger than 45 in good health and CMV-seronegative. The DNA of the CDR3 is TGTGCCAGCAGCAACCGGACAGGGCTACACTACGAGCAGTACTTC. It specifies CASSNRTGLHYEQYF. Full variable domain (missing parts from reference TRBV5-4 and TRBJ2-7): ETGVTQSPTHLIKTRGQQVTLRCSSQSGHNTVSWYQQALGQGPQFIFQYYREEENGRGNFPPRFSGLQFPNYSSELNVNALELDDSALYLCASSNRTGLHYEQYFGPGTRLTVT.